A selection of T cell receptor beta chains follows, all from one sample in a study of T-cell memory formation after mild COVID-19. TCRdb reprocessed the 5' RACE reads with MiXCR, giving one entry per CDR3 protein. The sample holds under 350,000 distinct CDR3 sequences, about a sixth seen once. Sequences were obtained from PBMCs or a T cell subset sorted from them (not recorded which). The receptors originated from a man in his late teens or twenties who had mild COVID-19 (a few samples of this study predate the infection). Cell type and time point are not known. Both conserved end residues are part of each CDR3. Clone size, where shown, is once, few, many, or a class for clones that have expanded.

cdr3_length | j_call | v_call | clone_size | cdr3_aa
14 | TRBJ1-1 | TRBV15 | few | CATSRARAGTEAFF
13 | TRBJ1-2 | TRBV29-1 | - | CSVSEGISYGYTF
15 | TRBJ2-5 | TRBV5-1 | many | CASSFSASGAETQYF
15 | TRBJ1-2 | TRBV20-1 | - | CSATATEAAPYGYTF
15 | TRBJ1-4 | TRBV4-1 | - | CASSLPGQMSEKLFF
15 | TRBJ2-5 | TRBV15 | few | CATSTQAGAQETQYF
17 | TRBJ2-3 | TRBV6-5 | few | CASRTRTSGGSTDTQYF
12 | TRBJ1-5 | TRBV24-1 | - | CATSDLKGPQHF
14 | TRBJ1-1 | TRBV12-3/TRBV12-4 | few | CASILRTFGTEAFF
12 | TRBJ2-3 | TRBV5-1 | many | CASSLGGDTQYF
12 | TRBJ2-3 | TRBV9 | - | CASSGQTDTQYF
12 | TRBJ1-5 | TRBV3-1 | few | CASSQVGQPQHF
13 | TRBJ2-5 | TRBV29-1 | - | CSVDTGHQETQYF
13 | TRBJ1-5 | TRBV18 | many | CASSPQKNQPQHF
15 | TRBJ2-3 | TRBV10-3 | few | CAISESGGWADTQYF
14 | TRBJ1-1 | TRBV7-9 | few | CASSFGGINTEAFF
17 | TRBJ2-5 | TRBV20-1 | - | CSAREPATSGVWETQYF
17 | TRBJ2-3 | TRBV5-1 | few | CASSREQGTGGTDTQYF